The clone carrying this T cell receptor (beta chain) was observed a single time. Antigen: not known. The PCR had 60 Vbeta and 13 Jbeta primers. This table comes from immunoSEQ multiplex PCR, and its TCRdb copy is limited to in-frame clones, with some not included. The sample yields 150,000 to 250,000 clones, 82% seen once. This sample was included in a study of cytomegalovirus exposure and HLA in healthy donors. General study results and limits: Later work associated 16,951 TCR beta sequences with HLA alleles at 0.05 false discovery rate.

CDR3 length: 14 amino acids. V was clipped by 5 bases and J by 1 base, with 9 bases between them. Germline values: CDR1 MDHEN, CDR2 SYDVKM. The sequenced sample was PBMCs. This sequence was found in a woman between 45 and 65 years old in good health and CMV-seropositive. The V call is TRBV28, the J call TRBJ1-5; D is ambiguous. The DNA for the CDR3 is TGTGCCAGCAGTCAAGGAGGGAGCAATCAGCCCCAGCATTTT. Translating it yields CASSQGGSNQPQHF.